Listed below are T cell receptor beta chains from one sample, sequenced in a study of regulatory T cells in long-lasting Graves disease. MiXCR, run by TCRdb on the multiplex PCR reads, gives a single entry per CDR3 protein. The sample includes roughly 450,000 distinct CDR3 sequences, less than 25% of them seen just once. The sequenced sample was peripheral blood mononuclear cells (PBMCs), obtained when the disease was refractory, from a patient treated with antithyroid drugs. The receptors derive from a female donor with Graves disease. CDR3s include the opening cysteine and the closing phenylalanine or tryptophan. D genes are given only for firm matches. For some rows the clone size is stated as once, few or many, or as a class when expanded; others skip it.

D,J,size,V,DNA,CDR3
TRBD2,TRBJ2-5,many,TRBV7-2,TGTGCCAGCAGCTTAGACGGCGGGAGTCGGGAGACCCAGTACTTC,CASSLDGGSRETQYF
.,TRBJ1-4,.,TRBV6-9,TGTGCCAGCAGTTACGAGGGGCCCCAAGCTGGGGAAAAACTGTTTTTT,CASSYEGPQAGEKLFF
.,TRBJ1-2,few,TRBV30,TGTGCCTGGACACCCTCCTTCCGGGGAGATGGCTACACCTTC,CAWTPSFRGDGYTF
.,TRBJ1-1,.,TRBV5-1,TGCGCCAGCAGTTCCGGACAGAGGTTTGTGGACACTGAAGCTTTCTTT,CASSSGQRFVDTEAFF
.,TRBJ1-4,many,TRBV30,TGTGCCTGGAGTGTGACTTTTTCCAGGGGCGGAGAAAAACTGTTTTTT,CAWSVTFSRGGEKLFF
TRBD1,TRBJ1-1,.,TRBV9,TGTGCCAGCAGCAAAGAGGGGGCCTCGAACACTGAAGCTTTCTTT,CASSKEGASNTEAFF
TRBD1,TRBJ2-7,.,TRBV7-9,TGTGCCAGCAGCTTAGGACCGGGACAGGGTCCAGCGTACGAGCAGTACTTC,CASSLGPGQGPAYEQYF
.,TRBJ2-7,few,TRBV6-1,TGTGCCAGCGGCAAACCGCAGGCGGCGAGCAACGAGCAGTACTTC,CASGKPQAASNEQYF
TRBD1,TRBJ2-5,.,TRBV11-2,TGTGCCAGCAGCTTCGGGGCAGGGGGCGCGTCCCACCTAAGAGAGACCCAGTACTTC,CASSFGAGGASHLRETQYF
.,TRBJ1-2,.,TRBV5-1,TGCGCCAGCAGCTTTTCGGTTCAGGATGGCTACACCTTC,CASSFSVQDGYTF
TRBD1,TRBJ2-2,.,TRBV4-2,TGTGCCAGCAGCCAAGAGGACAGGGTGAACACCGGGGAGCTGTTTTTT,CASSQEDRVNTGELFF
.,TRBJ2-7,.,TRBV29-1,TGCAGCGTTGGACAACTGGTGAATCACGAGCAGTACTTC,CSVGQLVNHEQYF
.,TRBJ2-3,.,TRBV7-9,TGTGCCAGCAGCTTAAGGTCAAGCACAGATACGCAGTATTTT,CASSLRSSTDTQYF
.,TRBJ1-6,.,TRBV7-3,TGTGCCAGCAGCTTAGGGGGGGCCAGTTCACCCCTCCACTTT,CASSLGGASSPLHF